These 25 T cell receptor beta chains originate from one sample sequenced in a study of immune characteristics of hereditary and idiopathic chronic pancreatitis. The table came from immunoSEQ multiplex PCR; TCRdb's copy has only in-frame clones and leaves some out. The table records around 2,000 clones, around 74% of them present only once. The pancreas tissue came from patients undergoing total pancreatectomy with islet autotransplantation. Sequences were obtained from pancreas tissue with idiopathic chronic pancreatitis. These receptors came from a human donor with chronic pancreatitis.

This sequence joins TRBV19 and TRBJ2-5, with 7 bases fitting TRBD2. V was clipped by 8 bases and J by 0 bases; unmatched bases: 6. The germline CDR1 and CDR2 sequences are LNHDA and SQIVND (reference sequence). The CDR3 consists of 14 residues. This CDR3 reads CASQKRDDQETQYF. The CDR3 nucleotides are TGTGCCAGTCAGAAGCGGGACGACCAAGAGACCCAGTACTTC.

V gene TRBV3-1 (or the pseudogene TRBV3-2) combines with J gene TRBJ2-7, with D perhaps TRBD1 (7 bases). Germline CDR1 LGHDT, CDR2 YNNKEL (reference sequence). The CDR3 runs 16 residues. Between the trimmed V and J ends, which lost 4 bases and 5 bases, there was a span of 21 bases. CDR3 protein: CASSRGATGNGHEQYF. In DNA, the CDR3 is TGTGCCAGCAGCCGGGGGGCGACAGGGAATGGCCACGAGCAGTACTTC.

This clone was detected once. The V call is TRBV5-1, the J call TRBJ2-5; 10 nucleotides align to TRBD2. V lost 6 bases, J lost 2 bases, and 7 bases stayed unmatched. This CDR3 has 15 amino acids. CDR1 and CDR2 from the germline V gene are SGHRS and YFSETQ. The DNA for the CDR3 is TGCGCCAGCAAAGCGGGGGGGTACGTACAAGAGACCCAGTACTTC. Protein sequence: CASKAGGYVQETQYF.

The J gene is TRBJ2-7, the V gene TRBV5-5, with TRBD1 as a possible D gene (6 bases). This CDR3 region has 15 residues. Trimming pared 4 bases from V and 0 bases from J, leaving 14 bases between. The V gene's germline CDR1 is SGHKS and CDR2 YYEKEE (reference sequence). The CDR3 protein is CASSETGQSSYEQYF. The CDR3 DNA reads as TGTGCCAGCAGCGAAACGGGACAAAGCTCCTACGAGCAGTACTTC.

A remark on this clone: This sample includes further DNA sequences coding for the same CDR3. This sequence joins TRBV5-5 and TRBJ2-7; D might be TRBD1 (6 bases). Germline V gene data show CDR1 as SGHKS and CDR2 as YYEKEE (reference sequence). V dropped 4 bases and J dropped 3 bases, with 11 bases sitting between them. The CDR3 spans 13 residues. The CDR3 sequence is CASSLRTDYEQYF. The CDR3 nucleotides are TGTGCCAGCAGCCTACGGACAGACTACGAGCAGTACTTC.

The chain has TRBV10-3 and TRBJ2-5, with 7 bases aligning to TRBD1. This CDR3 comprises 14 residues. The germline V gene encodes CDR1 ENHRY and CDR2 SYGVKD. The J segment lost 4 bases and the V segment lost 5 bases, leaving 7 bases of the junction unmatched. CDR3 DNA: TGTGCCATCAGTAAAGGGGGCGCGGCAGAGACCCAGTACTTC. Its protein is CAISKGGAAETQYF.

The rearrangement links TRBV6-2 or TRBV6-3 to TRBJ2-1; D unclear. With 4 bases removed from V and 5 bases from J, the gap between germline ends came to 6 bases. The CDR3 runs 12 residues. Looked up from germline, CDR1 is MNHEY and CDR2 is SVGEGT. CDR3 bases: TGTGCCAGCAGTTCTTTCCACAATGAGCAGTTCTTC. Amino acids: CASSSFHNEQFF.

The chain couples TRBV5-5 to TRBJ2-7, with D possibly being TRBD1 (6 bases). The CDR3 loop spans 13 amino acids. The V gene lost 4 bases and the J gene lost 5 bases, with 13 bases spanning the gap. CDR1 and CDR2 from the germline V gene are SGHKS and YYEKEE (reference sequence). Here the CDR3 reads CASSGGIGHEQYF. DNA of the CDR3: TGTGCCAGCAGCGGGGGCATTGGCCACGAGCAGTACTTC.

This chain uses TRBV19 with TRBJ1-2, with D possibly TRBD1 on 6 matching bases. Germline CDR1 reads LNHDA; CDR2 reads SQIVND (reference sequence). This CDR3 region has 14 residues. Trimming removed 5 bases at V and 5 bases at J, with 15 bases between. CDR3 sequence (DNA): TGTGCCAGTAGTCCCCACCGGACAGAATATGGCTACACCTTC. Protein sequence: CASSPHRTEYGYTF.

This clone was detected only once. Here the CDR3 reads CASSQDTVEELIEAFF. As DNA, the CDR3 is TGCGCCAGCAGCCAGGATACAGTGGAAGAACTTATTGAAGCTTTCTTT. The J gene is TRBJ1-1, the V gene TRBV4-1; D is unresolved. This CDR3 has 16 amino acids. Germline lookup yields CDR1 MGHRA and CDR2 YSYEKL. V was shortened by 3 bases and J by 7 bases, with 21 bases between the two germline ends.

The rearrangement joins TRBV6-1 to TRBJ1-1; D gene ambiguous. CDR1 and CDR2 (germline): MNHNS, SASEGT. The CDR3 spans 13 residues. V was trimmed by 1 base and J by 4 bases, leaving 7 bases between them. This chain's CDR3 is CASSEEGFTEAFF. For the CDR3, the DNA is TGTGCCAGCAGTGAAGAGGGATTCACTGAAGCTTTCTTT.

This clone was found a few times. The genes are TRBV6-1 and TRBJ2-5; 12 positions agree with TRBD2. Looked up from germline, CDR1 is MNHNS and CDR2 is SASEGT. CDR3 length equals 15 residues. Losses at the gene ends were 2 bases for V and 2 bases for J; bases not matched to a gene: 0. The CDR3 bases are TGTGCCAGCAGTGAACTAGCGGGGGGGCAAGAGACCCAGTACTTC. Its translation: CASSELAGGQETQYF.

The CDR3 protein is CASNPELNQPQHF. CDR3 DNA: TGTGCCAGCAACCCAGAACTAAATCAGCCCCAGCATTTT. The V call is TRBV6-2 or TRBV6-3, the J call TRBJ1-5; unclear D gene. The V end was cut by 7 bases, the J end by 4 bases, with 11 bases between. Per germline, CDR1 MNHEY and CDR2 SVGEGT. CDR3 length equals 13 residues.

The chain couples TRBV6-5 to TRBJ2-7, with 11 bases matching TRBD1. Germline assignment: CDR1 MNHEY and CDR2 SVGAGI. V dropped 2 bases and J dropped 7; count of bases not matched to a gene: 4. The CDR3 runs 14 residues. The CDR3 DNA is TGTGCCAGCAGTTACACCGGGACAGGGGGTGAGCAGTACTTC. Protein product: CASSYTGTGGEQYF.

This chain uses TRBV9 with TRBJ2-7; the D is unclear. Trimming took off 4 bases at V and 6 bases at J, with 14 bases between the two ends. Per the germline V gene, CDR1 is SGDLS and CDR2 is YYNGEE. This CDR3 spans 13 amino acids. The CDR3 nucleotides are TGTGCCAGCAGCCCTGCTGACTTGGTCGAGCAGTACTTC. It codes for CASSPADLVEQYF.

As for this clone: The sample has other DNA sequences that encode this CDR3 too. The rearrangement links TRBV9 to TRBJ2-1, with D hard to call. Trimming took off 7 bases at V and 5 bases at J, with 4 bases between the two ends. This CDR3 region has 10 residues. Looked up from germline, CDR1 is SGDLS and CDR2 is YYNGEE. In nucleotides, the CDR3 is TGTGCCAGCGGAAACAATGAGCAGTTCTTC. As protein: CASGNNEQFF.

The chain's CDR3 is CASSYRLGEDYNSPLHF. Written as DNA, the CDR3 is TGTGCCAGCAGCTACCGGCTGGGGGAGGACTATAATTCACCCCTCCACTTT. The chain employs TRBV14 and TRBJ1-6; D perhaps matches TRBD1 (5 bases). The V gene's germline CDR1 is SGHDN and CDR2 FVKESK. The V gene lost 5 bases and the J gene lost 3 bases, with 17 bases spanning the gap. CDR3 length: 17 residues.

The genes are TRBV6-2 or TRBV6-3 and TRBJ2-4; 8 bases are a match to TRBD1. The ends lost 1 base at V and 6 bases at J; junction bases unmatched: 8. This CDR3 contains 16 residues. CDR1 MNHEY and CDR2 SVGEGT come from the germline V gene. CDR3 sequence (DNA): TGTGCCAGCAGTTACTTTAGCGACAGGGGTGGAAACATTCAGTACTTC. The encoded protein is CASSYFSDRGGNIQYF.

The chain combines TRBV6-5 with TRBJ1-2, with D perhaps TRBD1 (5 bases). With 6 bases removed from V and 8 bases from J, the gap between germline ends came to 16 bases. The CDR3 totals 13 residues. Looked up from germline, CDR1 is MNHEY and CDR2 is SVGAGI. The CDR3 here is CASSLGPRRGYTF. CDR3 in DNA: TGTGCCAGCAGCCTGGGACCGCGGCGCGGCTACACCTTC.

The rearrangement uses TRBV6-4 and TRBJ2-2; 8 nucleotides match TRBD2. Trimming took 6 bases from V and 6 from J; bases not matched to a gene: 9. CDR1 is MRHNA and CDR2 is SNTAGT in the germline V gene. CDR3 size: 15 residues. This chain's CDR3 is CASRRRGGESGELFF. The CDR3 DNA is TGTGCCAGCAGAAGACGGGGGGGCGAATCCGGGGAGCTGTTTTTT.

Here the CDR3 reads CSVEGAGTDVNEQYF. CDR3 in DNA: TGCAGCGTTGAGGGGGCCGGGACAGATGTCAACGAGCAGTACTTC. This chain connects TRBV29-1 to TRBJ2-7; 7 nucleotides align to TRBD1. The V and J ends lost 3 bases and 5 bases, in that order; junction bases with no gene match: 13. The germline V gene has CDR1 SQVTM and CDR2 ANQGSEA. CDR3 length: 15 amino acids.

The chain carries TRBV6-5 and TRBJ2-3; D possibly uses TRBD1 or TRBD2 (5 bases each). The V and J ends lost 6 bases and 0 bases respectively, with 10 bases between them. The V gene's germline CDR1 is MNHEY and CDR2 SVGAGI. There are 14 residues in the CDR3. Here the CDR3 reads CASRGVVSTDTQYF. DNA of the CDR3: TGTGCCAGCAGGGGGGTGGTTAGCACAGATACGCAGTATTTT.

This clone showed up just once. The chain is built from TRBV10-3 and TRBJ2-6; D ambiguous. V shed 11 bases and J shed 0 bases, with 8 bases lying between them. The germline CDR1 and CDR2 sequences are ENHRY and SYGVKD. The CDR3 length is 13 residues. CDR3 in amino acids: CASRISGANVLTF. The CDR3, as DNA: TGTGCCTCACGAATCTCTGGGGCCAACGTCCTGACTTTC.

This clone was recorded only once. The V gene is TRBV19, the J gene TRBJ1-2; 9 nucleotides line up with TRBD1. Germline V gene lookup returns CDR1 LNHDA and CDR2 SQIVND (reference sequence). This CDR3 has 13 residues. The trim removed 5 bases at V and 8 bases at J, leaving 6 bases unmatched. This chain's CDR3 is CASSFPDRGGYTF. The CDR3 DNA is TGTGCCAGTAGTTTTCCGGACAGGGGAGGCTACACCTTC.

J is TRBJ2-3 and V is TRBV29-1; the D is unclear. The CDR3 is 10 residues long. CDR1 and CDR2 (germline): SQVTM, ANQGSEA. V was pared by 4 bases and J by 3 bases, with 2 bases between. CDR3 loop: CSVGTDTQYF. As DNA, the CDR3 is TGCAGCGTTGGGACAGATACGCAGTATTTT.